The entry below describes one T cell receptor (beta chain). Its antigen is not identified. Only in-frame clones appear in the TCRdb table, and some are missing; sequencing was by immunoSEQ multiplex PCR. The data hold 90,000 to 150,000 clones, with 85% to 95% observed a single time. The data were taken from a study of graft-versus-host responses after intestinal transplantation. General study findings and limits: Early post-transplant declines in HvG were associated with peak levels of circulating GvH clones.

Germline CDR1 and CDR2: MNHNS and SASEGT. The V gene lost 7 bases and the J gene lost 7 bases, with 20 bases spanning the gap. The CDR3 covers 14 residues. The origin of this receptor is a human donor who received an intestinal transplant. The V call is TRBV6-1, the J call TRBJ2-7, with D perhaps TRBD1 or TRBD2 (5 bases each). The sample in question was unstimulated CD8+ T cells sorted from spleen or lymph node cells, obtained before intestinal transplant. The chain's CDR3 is CASIRWDGGQEQYF. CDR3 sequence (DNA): TGTGCCAGCATCCGATGGGACGGCGGGCAAGAGCAGTACTTC.